Presented here are 31 T cell receptor beta chains from one specimen sequenced in a study of blood T cell repertoires in COVID-19. The method was immunoSEQ multiplex PCR; TCRdb's version includes in-frame clones alone and lacks a portion of them. The sample carries a few hundred thousand clones, about 90% recorded once. Sequenced input: peripheral blood. The receptors shown here come from a woman aged 70-85 years with COVID-19, enrolled during active disease.

This chain links TRBV7-3 with TRBJ2-5, with 7 bases matching TRBD2. Germline V gives CDR1 SGHTA, CDR2 FQGTGA. This CDR3 has 16 residues. Trimming removed 5 bases from V and 0 bases from J; junction bases left unmatched: 9. CDR3 bases: TGTGCCAGCAGCCAGGTGGGGGGAGGGAACCAAGAGACCCAGTACTTC. Residues: CASSQVGGGNQETQYF.

This clone was seen a single time. The J gene is TRBJ1-1, the V gene TRBV10-3, with 8 bases aligning to TRBD1. V lost 2 bases to trimming and J lost 4 bases; unmatched junction nucleotides: 9. This CDR3 has 16 residues. Germline V gives CDR1 ENHRY, CDR2 SYGVKD. CDR3 in amino acids: CAISERTGSGGTEAFF. For the CDR3, the DNA is TGTGCCATCAGTGAGCGGACAGGGAGTGGGGGCACTGAAGCTTTCTTT.

The genes are TRBV11-2 and TRBJ1-2; 9 positions agree with TRBD1. The CDR3 sequence is 13 residues long. Per germline, CDR1 SGHAT and CDR2 FQNNGV. V lost 4 bases and J lost 7; bases outside the gene matches: 4. The CDR3 sequence: CASSYRGQGGYTF. The CDR3 DNA reads TGTGCCAGCAGCTACAGGGGGCAGGGTGGCTACACCTTC. The full variable domain, its missing parts supplied by reference TRBV11-2 and TRBJ1-2, is EAGVAQSPRYKIIEKRQSVAFWCNPISGHATLYWYQQILGQGPKLLIQFQNNGVVDDSQLPKDRFSAERLKGVDSTLKIQPAKLEDSAVYLCASSYRGQGGYTFGSGTRLTVV.

The rearrangement links TRBV27 to TRBJ1-1; 8 bases match TRBD1. The length of the CDR3 is 14 residues. The V gene end was trimmed by 8 bases and the J gene end by 4 bases; junction bases not matched to a gene: 9. CDR1 is MNHEY, CDR2 SMNVEV, per germline (reference sequence). The CDR3 loop reads CASPSDRVLTEAFF. The CDR3 coding sequence is TGTGCCAGCCCATCGGACAGGGTGCTCACTGAAGCTTTCTTT.

The CDR3 nucleotides are TGTGCCAGCAGTTATATAACTAGCACAGATACGCAGTATTTT. This codes for CASSYITSTDTQYF. This chain connects TRBV6-2 or TRBV6-3 to TRBJ2-3, with no clear D. The CDR3 runs 14 residues. V gave up 3 bases and J gave up 0 bases, with 7 bases separating them. The germline V gene encodes CDR1 MNHEY and CDR2 SVGEGT.

The chain recombines TRBV19 with TRBJ2-7, with a tentative D call TRBD1 (7 bases). The CDR3 totals 14 residues. The germline gives CDR1 LNHDA, CDR2 SQIVND (reference sequence). Trimming cost V 4 bases and J 6 bases, with 16 bases left between them. For the CDR3, the DNA is TGTGCCAGTAGTAACGGAGGGGGCGCGGGCGAGCAGTACTTC. Encoded protein: CASSNGGGAGEQYF.

V gene TRBV6-5 combines with J gene TRBJ2-7; 8 nucleotides match TRBD1. Germline V gene lookup returns CDR1 MNHEY and CDR2 SVGAGI. Trimming cost V 7 bases and J 3 bases; bases outside gene matches: 8. The CDR3 consists of 14 residues. CDR3 residues: CASTLGQGVYEQYF. CDR3 bases: TGTGCCAGCACCCTCGGACAGGGAGTCTACGAGCAGTACTTC.

The chain employs TRBV2 and TRBJ1-1, with D possibly matching TRBD1 (5 bases). The V gene's germline CDR1 is SNHLY and CDR2 FYNNEI. This CDR3 spans 14 amino acids. V was clipped by 11 bases and J by 3 bases, with 19 bases between them. This CDR3 reads CALSGRGADTEAFF. CDR3 in DNA: TGTGCCCTTAGCGGGCGGGGCGCGGACACTGAAGCTTTCTTT. The variable domain in full, completed from reference TRBV2 and TRBJ1-1, reads EPEVTQTPSHQVTQMGQEVILRCVPISNHLYFYWYRQILGQKVEFLVSFYNNEISEKSEIFDDQFSVERPDGSNFTLKIRSTKLEDSAMYFCALSGRGADTEAFFGQGTRLTVV.

This chain joins TRBV2 and TRBJ1-1; D gene uncertain. The CDR3 has 13 amino acids. CDR1 is SNHLY and CDR2 is FYNNEI in the germline V gene. Trimming cost V 4 bases and J 0 bases, with 6 bases left between them. The CDR3 sequence: CASSVHLNTEAFF. The CDR3, as DNA: TGTGCCAGCAGTGTACACCTGAACACTGAAGCTTTCTTT.

This rearrangement joins TRBV18 to TRBJ2-3, with 7 nucleotides matching TRBD2. With V trimmed by 3 bases and J by 4 bases, 10 bases remained unmatched. Germline assignment: CDR1 KGHSH and CDR2 LQKENI. The CDR3 is made up of 16 amino acids. CDR3 nucleotide sequence: TGTGCCAGCTCACCGACTAGCTCTAATGTCGCAGATACGCAGTATTTT. It translates to CASSPTSSNVADTQYF.

The chain links TRBV7-2 to TRBJ2-4, with a weak D call TRBD1 (6 bases). V was cut by 2 bases and J by 6 bases, with 17 bases left in between. From germline, CDR1 is SGHTA and CDR2 FQGNSA. The CDR3 covers 16 residues. This chain's CDR3 is CASSLMGADVTNIQYF. The CDR3 DNA is TGTGCCAGCAGCTTAATGGGGGCCGATGTCACAAACATTCAGTACTTC.

This clone was detected a few times. This chain joins TRBV7-9 and TRBJ1-5; D is undetermined. This CDR3 is 12 amino acids long. Germline CDR1 is SEHNR and CDR2 is FQNEAQ (reference sequence). The V and J ends lost 2 bases and 9 bases respectively, with 8 bases between them. The CDR3 reads CASSLRGWPQHF. The CDR3 coding sequence is TGTGCCAGCAGCTTAAGAGGATGGCCCCAGCATTTT.

The V call is TRBV9, the J call TRBJ1-4, with 7 bases aligning to TRBD1. Germline V gene lookup returns CDR1 SGDLS and CDR2 YYNGEE. J was trimmed by 4 bases and V by 4 bases; bases with no gene match: 7. The CDR3 loop spans 15 amino acids. CDR3 protein: CASSPQGQLNEKLFF. The CDR3 DNA is TGTGCCAGCAGCCCCCAGGGACAGCTTAATGAAAAACTGTTTTTT.

This chain uses TRBV11-2 with TRBJ2-7, with D uncertain. CDR1 SGHAT and CDR2 FQNNGV come from the germline V gene. The CDR3 extends over 15 amino acids. V lost 0 bases, J lost 1 base, and 10 bases lay in between. The CDR3 nucleotides read TGTGCCAGCAGCTTAGATAGGCAGGAATCCTACGAGCAGTACTTC. It codes for CASSLDRQESYEQYF.

The DNA for the CDR3 is TGCGCCAGCAGTTTCGGTGACAATTTTAATCAGCCCCAGCATTTT. It is translated as CASSFGDNFNQPQHF. V usage is TRBV5-1 and J usage is TRBJ1-5; D is ambiguous. The CDR3 covers 15 residues. Trimming took off 5 bases at V and 4 bases at J, with 16 bases between the two ends. CDR1 and CDR2 from the germline V gene are SGHRS and YFSETQ.

This clone was counted a few times. CDR3 region: CSASSSRGSLDTYEQYF. The CDR3, as DNA: TGCAGTGCTAGTTCATCGCGGGGCTCTTTAGACACCTACGAGCAGTACTTC. The V and J genes are TRBV20-1 and TRBJ2-7; D perhaps matches TRBD2 (6 bases). The CDR3 sequence is 17 residues long. The germline gives CDR1 DFQATT, CDR2 SNEGSKA (reference sequence). Trimming removed 3 bases from V and 2 bases from J, with 23 bases in between.

The gene calls are TRBV19 and TRBJ1-2; D call uncertain. In germline, CDR1 is LNHDA, CDR2 SQIVND (reference sequence). The CDR3 contains 12 residues. V lost 3 bases and J lost 6, with 8 bases in between. The CDR3 sequence is CASSITDDGYTF. For the CDR3, the DNA is TGTGCCAGTAGTATTACAGATGATGGCTACACCTTC.

V gene TRBV27 combines with J gene TRBJ2-2; D remains unclear. The CDR3 is 14 amino acids. Germline CDR1 MNHEY, CDR2 SMNVEV (reference sequence). Deletions cut 5 bases from V and 5 bases from J, with 12 bases between. DNA of the CDR3: TGTGCCAGCAGTCTCGTCCAGAAAACCGGGGAGCTGTTTTTT. Translated, it gives CASSLVQKTGELFF.

This rearrangement joins TRBV28 to TRBJ1-5, with a weak D call TRBD1 (5 bases). V was pared by 4 bases and J by 6 bases, with 7 bases between. Germline V gene data show CDR1 as MDHEN and CDR2 as SYDVKM. The CDR3 loop spans 12 amino acids. CDR3 nucleotides: TGTGCCAGCAGTTGGGGGGGTCAGCCCCAGCATTTT. Translating it yields CASSWGGQPQHF.

The chain combines TRBV7-8 with TRBJ1-3, with D unresolved. Germline V gene data show CDR1 as SGHVS and CDR2 as FQNEAQ. The CDR3 totals 17 residues. Trimming took off 2 bases at V and 1 base at J, with 15 bases between the two ends. The CDR3 DNA follows: TGTGCCAGCAGCTTAAGAACGACGGGGTATTCTGGAAACACCATATATTTT. Amino acid sequence: CASSLRTTGYSGNTIYF.

V is TRBV9 and J is TRBJ2-7; 7 bases are shared with TRBD2. The CDR3 is made up of 16 amino acids. Germline CDR1 reads SGDLS; CDR2 reads YYNGEE. J was trimmed by 3 bases and V by 4 bases; bases with no gene match: 13. The CDR3 sequence: CASSPRERGSGYEQYF. The CDR3, as DNA: TGTGCCAGCAGCCCACGGGAGCGGGGTTCCGGCTACGAGCAGTACTTC.

The chain has TRBV24-1 and TRBJ2-2; D remains unclear. V was shortened by 3 bases and J by 6 bases, with 16 bases between the two germline ends. Germline assignment: CDR1 KGHDR and CDR2 SFDVKD. The CDR3 is 16 residues long. Here the CDR3 DNA reads TGTGCCACCAGTGATCCTCGTCAACACGTTGCCGGGGAGCTGTTTTTT. Translating gives CATSDPRQHVAGELFF.

The chain couples TRBV4-1 to TRBJ2-3; TRBD1 agrees at 8 bases. The germline gives CDR1 MGHRA, CDR2 YSYEKL. This CDR3 region has 14 residues. Trimming removed 8 bases from V and 5 bases from J; junction bases left unmatched: 9. The CDR3 protein is CASGKDRGGDTQYF. The CDR3 nucleotides read TGCGCCAGCGGAAAAGACAGGGGTGGAGATACGCAGTATTTT.

This clone was detected only once. The chain uses TRBV5-1 and TRBJ2-5; 7 bases match TRBD1. The CDR3 contains 16 residues. Germline V CDR1 and CDR2: SGHRS, YFSETQ. The J segment lost 1 base and the V segment lost 4 bases, leaving 10 bases of the junction unmatched. The CDR3 DNA sequence: TGCGCCAGCAGCCTCCAATCGACAGGGACCCAAGAGACCCAGTACTTC. Translating gives CASSLQSTGTQETQYF. Using reference TRBV5-1 and TRBJ2-5 for the parts outside the CDR3, the full variable domain is KAGVTQTPRYLIKTRGQQVTLSCSPISGHRSVSWYQQTPGQGLQFLFEYFSETQRNKGNFPGRFSGRQFSNSRSEMNVSTLELGDSALYLCASSLQSTGTQETQYFGPGTRLLVL.

This chain joins TRBV6-2 or TRBV6-3 and TRBJ2-1; 9 bases are shared with TRBD2. Trimming at V came to 6 bases and at J to 1 base, leaving 7 bases not matched to a gene. Germline V gene data show CDR1 as MNHEY and CDR2 as SVGEGT. The CDR3 sequence is 16 residues long. The CDR3 region is CASSDRSGGSYNEQFF. Written as DNA, the CDR3 is TGTGCCAGCAGCGATCGTAGCGGGGGTTCCTACAATGAGCAGTTCTTC.

The V and J genes are TRBV5-1 and TRBJ2-5; 7 bases are shared with TRBD2. V dropped 0 bases and J dropped 4; count of bases not matched to a gene: 15. The CDR3 length is 18 residues. Germline V gives CDR1 SGHRS, CDR2 YFSETQ. As DNA, the CDR3 is TGCGCCAGCAGCTTGGGTTCTAGCGGAGATCCGAGTGGAGAGACCCAGTACTTC. It is translated as CASSLGSSGDPSGETQYF. The full variable domain, completed using reference TRBV5-1 and TRBJ2-5, is KAGVTQTPRYLIKTRGQQVTLSCSPISGHRSVSWYQQTPGQGLQFLFEYFSETQRNKGNFPGRFSGRQFSNSRSEMNVSTLELGDSALYLCASSLGSSGDPSGETQYFGPGTRLLVL.

CDR3 coding DNA: TGTGCCAGCACTTTAGCGGGATTGGGCTCCTACGAGCAGTACTTC. It translates to CASTLAGLGSYEQYF. The J gene is TRBJ2-7, the V gene TRBV5-4, with 8 nucleotides matching TRBD2. Losses at the gene ends were 6 bases for V and 0 bases for J; bases not matched to a gene: 8. Germline V CDR1 and CDR2: SGHNT, YYREEE (reference sequence). The CDR3 totals 15 residues. The full variable domain, completed using reference TRBV5-4 and TRBJ2-7, is ETGVTQSPTHLIKTRGQQVTLRCSSQSGHNTVSWYQQALGQGPQFIFQYYREEENGRGNFPPRFSGLQFPNYSSELNVNALELDDSALYLCASTLAGLGSYEQYFGPGTRLTVT.

The CDR3 sequence is CATSDLTTNTEAFF. Here the CDR3 DNA reads TGTGCCACCAGTGATCTCACAACGAACACTGAAGCTTTCTTT. The V call is TRBV24-1, the J call TRBJ1-1, with D unresolved. Looked up from germline, CDR1 is KGHDR and CDR2 is SFDVKD. The CDR3 has 14 residues. V was shortened by 3 bases and J by 1 base, with 8 bases between the two germline ends.

The chain joins TRBV28 to TRBJ1-3, with D maybe TRBD1 (5 bases). V was cut by 7 bases and J by 2 bases, with 15 bases left in between. The CDR3 consists of 15 residues. The germline V gene encodes CDR1 MDHEN and CDR2 SYDVKM. In DNA, the CDR3 is TGTGCCAGCACCCGGGGGACCGGTCCTGGAAACACCATATATTTT. Protein: CASTRGTGPGNTIYF.

The chain recombines TRBV2 with TRBJ2-7; 9 nucleotides line up with TRBD2. Unmatched junction bases numbered 6, after V lost 6 bases and J lost 3 bases. The CDR3 covers 14 residues. Germline V gene lookup returns CDR1 SNHLY and CDR2 FYNNEI. The DNA of the CDR3 is TGTGCCAGCAGATTGACTAGCGGCAGCTACGAGCAGTACTTC. Amino acids: CASRLTSGSYEQYF. The whole variable domain, remainder taken from reference TRBV2 and TRBJ2-7, is EPEVTQTPSHQVTQMGQEVILRCVPISNHLYFYWYRQILGQKVEFLVSFYNNEISEKSEIFDDQFSVERPDGSNFTLKIRSTKLEDSAMYFCASRLTSGSYEQYFGPGTRLTVT.

This CDR3 is CASSVATGGQGFHGELFF. In nucleotides, the CDR3 is TGTGCCAGCAGCGTAGCTACAGGGGGACAGGGGTTCCACGGGGAGCTGTTTTTT. The chain couples TRBV9 to TRBJ2-2, with 10 positions matching TRBD1. V trimming: 0 bases; J trimming: 7 bases; junction bases outside the gene matches: 12. Germline assignment: CDR1 SGDLS and CDR2 YYNGEE. The CDR3 has 18 residues.